Presented here are 5 T cell receptor beta chains from one specimen sequenced in a study of OX40 agonist ivuxolimab in advanced cancers. Clones were sequenced by immunoSEQ multiplex PCR, and TCRdb holds only the in-frame ones, with some missing. Among nearly 60,000 clones listed, approximately 80% were seen once. The sample in question was CD4+ or CD8+ T cells sorted from blood, obtained in a trial of the OX40 agonist ivuxolimab. The receptors here all came from an adult with an advanced solid tumor such as melanoma, head and neck, liver or kidney cancer.

The chain has TRBV19 and TRBJ1-1; D may be TRBD1 (5 bases). The V and J ends lost 5 bases and 5 bases respectively, with 15 bases between them. The CDR3 contains 14 residues. Germline loops: CDR1 LNHDA, CDR2 SQIVND (reference sequence). CDR3 nucleotide sequence: TGTGCCAGTAGTCCCCTGGTTCGGGGGACTGAAGCTTTCTTT. Protein sequence: CASSPLVRGTEAFF.

The gene calls are TRBV19 and TRBJ1-5; TRBD1 matches at 7 bases. Germline values: CDR1 LNHDA, CDR2 SQIVND (reference sequence). V dropped 1 base and J dropped 10; count of bases not matched to a gene: 10. This CDR3 has 15 amino acids. CDR3 sequence: CASSIVGSGGGPQHF. As DNA, the CDR3 is TGTGCCAGTAGTATAGTCGGGAGCGGAGGGGGCCCCCAGCATTTT. The whole variable domain, remainder taken from reference TRBV19 and TRBJ1-5, is DGGITQSPKYLFRKEGQNVTLSCEQNLNHDAMYWYRQDPGQGLRLIYYSQIVNDFQKGDIAEGYSVSREKKESFPLTVTSAQKNPTAFYLCASSIVGSGGGPQHFGDGTRLSIL.

This clone was detected a few times. The CDR3 loop reads CASSSADGQMNTEAFF. CDR3 in DNA: TGCGCCAGCAGCTCGGCGGACGGGCAAATGAACACTGAAGCTTTCTTT. The V call is TRBV4-1, the J call TRBJ1-1; no clear D. The CDR3 extends over 16 amino acids. Trimming left V 5 bases short and J 0 bases short, with 16 bases between. Germline V gene lookup returns CDR1 MGHRA and CDR2 YSYEKL.

This chain uses TRBV9 with TRBJ1-2, with D possibly matching TRBD1 (6 bases). V lost 4 bases to trimming and J lost 7 bases, with 23 bases between them. The germline V gene encodes CDR1 SGDLS and CDR2 YYNGEE. The length of the CDR3 is 16 residues. The DNA of the CDR3 is TGTGCCAGCAGCCCCACCCCGGACAGTAGAGGAGGTGGCTACACCTTC. Translated, it gives CASSPTPDSRGGGYTF.

This clone was detected only once. This chain connects TRBV18 to TRBJ1-5; D remains ambiguous. The CDR3 has 17 amino acids. CDR1 and CDR2 (germline): KGHSH, LQKENI. Between the trimmed V and J ends, which lost 3 bases and 5 bases, there was a span of 20 bases. The CDR3 bases are TGTGCCAGCTCACCCTCCCAGGCAGCTAATTTCGATCAGCCCCAGCATTTT. This encodes CASSPSQAANFDQPQHF.